The 24 T cell receptor beta chains reported below all come from one sample, sequenced in a study of blood T cell repertoires in COVID-19. TCRdb's table, derived via immunoSEQ multiplex PCR, lists solely in-frame clones and lacks some. The sample has 110,000 to 150,000 clones, 84% seen once. Sequencing used PBMCs or T cells enriched from blood (not recorded which). The receptors come from a man in his forties with acute COVID-19.

The gene calls are TRBV7-2 and TRBJ2-3, with TRBD1 identical over 7 bases. This CDR3 is built from 16 residues. In germline, CDR1 is SGHTA, CDR2 FQGNSA. V lost 2 bases to trimming and J lost 3 bases; unmatched junction nucleotides: 8. As DNA, the CDR3 is TGTGCCAGCAGCTTATTAGGGGGCGCTGGTACAGATACGCAGTATTTT. Protein product: CASSLLGGAGTDTQYF.

This chain joins TRBV5-6 and TRBJ2-5; the match to TRBD2 covers 7 bases. J lost 2 bases, V lost 3 bases, and 13 bases had no gene match. This CDR3 is 17 amino acids long. CDR1 is SGHDT, CDR2 YYEEEE, per germline. CDR3 in amino acids: CASSSAPRGGPQETQYF. The CDR3 DNA is TGTGCCAGCAGCTCGGCACCCCGGGGAGGGCCTCAAGAGACCCAGTACTTC.

V is TRBV14 and J is TRBJ1-2, with D perhaps matching TRBD1 (5 bases). The germline CDR1 and CDR2 sequences are SGHDN and FVKESK. The CDR3 extends over 15 amino acids. V lost 6 bases to trimming and J lost 0 bases, with 14 bases between them. The CDR3 DNA reads TGTGCCAGCAGTCTTGCGGGGCACGCTAACTATGGCTACACCTTC. It translates to CASSLAGHANYGYTF.

This chain's CDR3 is CSVLAGGFYEQYF. CDR3 nucleotide sequence: TGCAGCGTCCTAGCGGGGGGATTCTACGAGCAGTACTTC. The chain combines TRBV29-1 with TRBJ2-7, with 11 positions matching TRBD2. The CDR3 runs 13 residues. Germline V gene data show CDR1 as SQVTM and CDR2 as ANQGSEA. V lost 6 bases and J lost 3; bases outside the gene matches: 4.

J is TRBJ1-5 and V is TRBV19; 7 bases are shared with TRBD1. V lost 3 bases to trimming and J lost 6 bases; unmatched junction nucleotides: 14. Germline assignment: CDR1 LNHDA and CDR2 SQIVND (reference sequence). CDR3 size: 17 residues. The CDR3 sequence is CASSMRRRGTVSQPQHF. CDR3 bases: TGTGCCAGTAGTATGCGACGCCGGGGGACAGTTAGTCAGCCCCAGCATTTT.

The chain employs TRBV18 and TRBJ1-5; TRBD1 might be the D (6 bases). V was clipped by 4 bases and J by 5 bases, with 21 bases between them. The CDR3 totals 17 residues. CDR1 and CDR2 from the germline V gene are KGHSH and LQKENI. CDR3 residues: CASSRGQRSWSDQPQHF. Written as DNA, the CDR3 is TGTGCCAGCTCACGTGGACAGCGCTCTTGGTCGGATCAGCCCCAGCATTTT. The full variable domain, rest sourced from reference TRBV18 and TRBJ1-5, is NAGVMQNPRHLVRRRGQEARLRCSPMKGHSHVYWYRQLPEEGLKFMVYLQKENIIDESGMPKERFSAEFPKEGPSILRIQQVVRGDSAAYFCASSRGQRSWSDQPQHFGDGTRLSIL.

This chain links TRBV2 with TRBJ1-2; 11 bases map to TRBD1. Germline CDR1 is SNHLY and CDR2 is FYNNEI. This CDR3 contains 16 residues. The J segment lost 5 bases and the V segment lost 5 bases, leaving 10 bases of the junction unmatched. For the CDR3, the DNA is TGTGCCAGCAGTTCCTTAAGGACAGGGGGCCCTTATGGCTACACCTTC. Translation gives CASSSLRTGGPYGYTF.

The chain is built from TRBV10-1 and TRBJ2-2, with D possibly being TRBD1 (5 bases). Germline CDR1 reads WNHNN; CDR2 reads SYGVQD (reference sequence). Trimming cost V 3 bases and J 4 bases, with 12 bases left between them. CDR3 length equals 15 residues. CDR3 amino acids: CASSERGPGTGELFF. Here the CDR3 DNA reads TGCGCCAGCAGTGAAAGGGGCCCGGGCACCGGGGAGCTGTTTTTT.

The genes are TRBV19 and TRBJ1-5; the D is unclear. This CDR3 is built from 14 residues. V lost 7 bases, J lost 4 bases, and 14 bases lay in between. Germline CDR1 and CDR2: LNHDA and SQIVND (reference sequence). CDR3 sequence reads: CASISLGKNQPQHF. CDR3 in DNA: TGTGCCAGTATTTCCCTCGGGAAAAATCAGCCCCAGCATTTT.

The rearrangement links TRBV7-2 to TRBJ2-2; a possible D gene is TRBD2 (6 bases). The CDR3 has 13 amino acids. CDR1 is SGHTA, CDR2 FQGNSA, per germline. Trimming cost V 8 bases and J 7 bases, with 14 bases left between them. DNA for the CDR3: TGTGCCAGCGAGGGTTTGCGGGGCGGGGAGCTGTTTTTT. This translates into CASEGLRGGELFF.

This sequence joins TRBV30 and TRBJ2-3; 12 bases line up with TRBD2. V was pared by 0 bases and J by 2 bases, with 3 bases of the junction left unmatched. Germline CDR1 GTSNPN, CDR2 SVGIG (reference sequence). The CDR3 extends over 16 amino acids. CDR3 nucleotide sequence: TGTGCCTGGAGTGTGGGACTAGCGGGCGTCACAGATACGCAGTATTTT. This sequence encodes CAWSVGLAGVTDTQYF.

V gene TRBV2 combines with J gene TRBJ1-2, with 9 bases fitting TRBD1. This CDR3 has 13 residues. V was pared by 6 bases and J by 13 bases, with 12 bases of the junction left unmatched. Germline-derived CDR1 and CDR2 are SNHLY and FYNNEI. CDR3 loop: CASRPWDREECTF. The CDR3 DNA reads as TGTGCCAGCAGGCCCTGGGACAGGGAGGAGTGCACCTTC.

V gene TRBV11-2 combines with J gene TRBJ2-7; 10 bases are a match to TRBD1. The trim removed 4 bases at V and 2 bases at J, leaving 2 bases unmatched. The germline CDR1 and CDR2 sequences are SGHAT and FQNNGV. This CDR3 is 14 amino acids long. Here the CDR3 reads CASSSGQGAYEQYF. CDR3 nucleotide sequence: TGTGCCAGCAGCTCCGGACAGGGGGCCTACGAGCAGTACTTC.

This chain connects TRBV5-4 to TRBJ2-7, with 16 bases matching TRBD2. Germline V CDR1 and CDR2: SGHNT, YYREEE (reference sequence). This CDR3 is built from 20 residues. With V trimmed by 5 bases and J by 3 bases, 17 bases remained unmatched. The CDR3 DNA reads as TGTGCCAGCAGTCCCGAATTCTCCGGGACTAGCGGGAGGGCCTTCTACGAGCAGTACTTC. The encoded protein is CASSPEFSGTSGRAFYEQYF.

There are a few counts of this clone. The rearrangement uses TRBV5-4 and TRBJ2-7; tentatively, D is TRBD2 (5 bases). V was pared by 0 bases and J by 6 bases, with 10 bases between. This CDR3 is 13 amino acids long. Germline V lookup: CDR1 SGHNT, CDR2 YYREEE (reference sequence). The CDR3 region is CASSLGSGSEQYF. The CDR3 nucleotides read TGTGCCAGCAGCTTGGGGTCGGGGTCCGAGCAGTACTTC.

The genes are TRBV6-5 and TRBJ1-1; TRBD1 matches 7 bases. CDR3 length: 13 amino acids. Germline V gene sequence: CDR1 MNHEY, CDR2 SVGAGI. J lost 5 bases, V lost 7 bases, and 7 bases had no gene match. CDR3 amino acids: CASTQTQGTEAFF. DNA of the CDR3: TGTGCCAGCACTCAAACACAGGGGACTGAAGCTTTCTTT.

Notes on this clone: One junction end does not reproduce the germline sequence, and a read error may be involved. This rearrangement joins TRBV28 to TRBJ1-2, with D maybe TRBD1 (5 bases). This CDR3 has 13 amino acids. Germline assignment: CDR1 MDHEN and CDR2 SYDVKM. This CDR3 is CASSQGSGYGYIF. DNA of the CDR3: TGTGCCAGCAGCCAGGGATCTGGCTATGGCTACATCTTC.

The chain is built from TRBV4-3 and TRBJ2-2, with 7 nucleotides matching TRBD2. CDR1 is LGHNA, CDR2 YSLEER, per germline. The V segment lost 4 bases and the J segment 0 bases; nucleotides outside the gene matches: 8. The CDR3 totals 17 residues. CDR3 residues: CASSPSPAGSNTGELFF. The CDR3 DNA follows: TGCGCCAGCAGCCCCTCCCCAGCGGGATCGAACACCGGGGAGCTGTTTTTT.

The sample holds one count of this clone. CDR3 sequence reads: CASRRTITGTRTEAFF. The CDR3 DNA sequence: TGCGCCAGCAGACGAACCATCACCGGGACTCGCACTGAAGCTTTCTTT. V and J are TRBV4-1 and TRBJ1-1; TRBD1 is a possible D gene (5 bases). Trimming took off 6 bases at V and 4 bases at J, with 21 bases between the two ends. The CDR3 is made up of 16 amino acids. From germline, CDR1 is MGHRA and CDR2 YSYEKL.

The V call is TRBV11-2, the J call TRBJ1-1; maybe TRBD1 (6 bases). CDR3 size: 15 residues. V was pared by 5 bases and J by 8 bases, with 21 bases between. In germline, CDR1 is SGHAT, CDR2 FQNNGV. The CDR3 loop reads CASSKTSRGNLEAFF. CDR3 DNA sequence: TGTGCCAGCAGCAAAACCTCTAGGGGGAATCTAGAAGCTTTCTTT.

The chain couples TRBV13 to TRBJ2-2, with 11 positions matching TRBD2. The V gene's germline CDR1 is PRHDT and CDR2 FYEKMQ (reference sequence). After removal of 1 base from V and 4 bases from J, the junction contained 8 bases not matched to a gene. This CDR3 comprises 18 residues. The CDR3 protein is CASSLVSLAGVPTGELFF. CDR3 nucleotides: TGTGCCAGCAGCTTAGTTTCACTAGCGGGAGTCCCCACCGGGGAGCTGTTTTTT.

V usage is TRBV5-5 and J usage is TRBJ2-1; D possibly corresponds to TRBD2 (6 bases). Trimming left V 0 bases short and J 2 bases short, with 9 bases between. There are 15 residues in the CDR3. Germline CDR1 is SGHKS and CDR2 is YYEKEE (reference sequence). CDR3 loop: CASSLGGVPYNEQFF. The CDR3 DNA is TGTGCCAGCAGCTTGGGCGGGGTCCCCTACAATGAGCAGTTCTTC.

The genes are TRBV3-1 (or the pseudogene TRBV3-2) and TRBJ2-7; TRBD1 is a possible D gene (5 bases). The germline gives CDR1 LGHDT, CDR2 YNNKEL (reference sequence). The CDR3 runs to 14 residues. The V and J ends lost 0 bases and 3 bases respectively, with 9 bases between them. The CDR3 DNA sequence: TGTGCCAGCAGCCAAGAGGCAGGGATCTACGAGCAGTACTTC. Protein sequence: CASSQEAGIYEQYF.

This chain connects TRBV21-1 to TRBJ1-6; no DNA check was done on the table's D call, TRBD1. TRBV21-1 is noted as a pseudogene. CDR3 length equals 17 residues. The CDR3 spells CASSKETGGASQSPLHF. The CDR3 DNA is TGTGCCAGCAGCAAAGAGACAGGGGGCGCGTCTCAGTCACCCCTCCACTTT.